This TCR beta chain was obtained from a study of cytomegalovirus exposure and HLA in healthy donors. The PCR had 60 Vbeta and 13 Jbeta primers. Here immunoSEQ multiplex PCR was the method, and the copy in TCRdb shows in-frame clones only, minus some. The sample lists around 130,000 clones; around 79% were seen once. With respect to this clone: Its cognate antigen is unknown.

Study-wide results and caveats: Later examination showed HLA-associated TCR beta chains had greater clonal expansion than equally common others.

All donors participated as healthy donors of bone marrow. Each donor was nominally healthy when sampled (though unrecorded immune exposures were likely). Trimming cost V 3 bases and J 7 bases, with 11 bases left between them. Germline V lookup: CDR1 SGHRS, CDR2 YFSETQ. The CDR3 is 13 amino acids. The rearrangement joins TRBV5-1 to TRBJ1-5; D might be TRBD1 (6 bases). Source material: PBMCs. The clonotype comes from a woman aged 18-29 years in good health and CMV-seronegative. This CDR3 reads CASSYQGTQPQHF. The CDR3 DNA reads as TGCGCCAGCAGCTACCAGGGGACCCAGCCCCAGCATTTT.